Below, 11 T cell receptor beta chains from the same sample are listed, as sequenced in a study of blood T cells in healthy people across ages. Sample-barcoded 5' priming and a J-beta primer mix drove a second PCR of roughly 6 to 12 cycles. From the 5' RACE reads, TCRdb called clonotypes with MiXCR, one entry per CDR3 protein. The table includes more than 750,000 distinct CDR3 sequences, 25% to 30% detected once. These data were likewise used in another study, on T cells of mothers and their children.

Material: blood. These receptors were collected from a woman between 40 and 55 years old in good health.

This clonotype was seen ten or more times. The rearrangement joins TRBV7-9 to TRBJ2-7, with 10 positions matching TRBD2. This CDR3 region has 16 residues. The V gene end was trimmed by 4 bases and the J gene end by 3 bases; junction bases not matched to a gene: 9. CDR1 is SEHNR, CDR2 FQNEAQ, per germline (reference sequence). The CDR3 protein is CASSSPGTSASYEQYF. CDR3 nucleotides: TGTGCCAGCAGCTCCCCCGGGACTAGCGCGAGCTACGAGCAGTACTTC.

The CDR3 DNA sequence: TGCAGTGCTAGCGCCGGGACAGGGGGCGCGCATGGCTACACCTTC. Protein sequence: CSASAGTGGAHGYTF. The rearrangement uses TRBV20-1 and TRBJ1-2; 12 bases are a match to TRBD1. Per the germline V gene, CDR1 is DFQATT and CDR2 is SNEGSKA (reference sequence). V lost 3 bases and J lost 6; bases outside the gene matches: 8. The CDR3 spans 15 residues.

This clonotype was seen more than once but under ten times. CDR3 in amino acids: CASSLRMRTSYGYTF. CDR3 sequence (DNA): TGTGCCAGCAGTTTGCGGATGAGAACTAGCTATGGCTACACCTTC. J is TRBJ1-2 and V is TRBV12-3 or TRBV12-4; D is unclear. The CDR3 covers 15 residues. With 3 bases removed from V and 4 bases from J, the gap between germline ends came to 15 bases.

This clonotype was counted once. The chain is built from TRBV5-6 and TRBJ2-5; a weak D match, TRBD2 (5 bases). TRBJ2-7 explains the end of the DNA better; the J call may be wrong. Germline V gene sequence: CDR1 SGHDT, CDR2 YYEEEE. The length of the CDR3 is 13 residues. CDR3 in amino acids: CASSLDSSREQYF. The DNA for the CDR3 is TGTGCCAGCAGCCTGGACTCGTCCCGCGAGCAGTACTTC.

The chain employs TRBV12-3 or TRBV12-4 and TRBJ2-1, with D possibly being TRBD2 (6 bases). The CDR3 covers 14 residues. Trimming took off 6 bases at V and 10 bases at J, with 19 bases between the two ends. The CDR3 region has the DNA TGTGCCAGCAGGCGGACTAAAAGCTCCTACGAGCAGTTCTTC. This codes for CASRRTKSSYEQFF.

The V call is TRBV5-1, the J call TRBJ2-3; tentative D call: TRBD1 (5 bases). Per the germline V gene, CDR1 is SGHRS and CDR2 is YFSETQ. Trimming pared 0 bases from V and 1 base from J, leaving 9 bases between. The CDR3 consists of 15 residues. CDR3 DNA sequence: TGCGCCAGCAGCTTGGTCGAAGGGGGCACAGATACGCAGTATTTT. This sequence encodes CASSLVEGGTDTQYF.

The chain couples TRBV4-3 to TRBJ1-2, with a possible D match to TRBD1 (6 bases). The CDR3 loop spans 15 amino acids. Germline-derived CDR1 and CDR2 are LGHNA and YSLEER. V gave up 1 base and J gave up 7 bases, with 16 bases separating them. This CDR3 is CASSQGRGLGGGYTF. CDR3 DNA: TGCGCCAGCAGCCAAGGCCGGGGGCTAGGGGGTGGCTACACCTTC.

The chain has TRBV20-1 and TRBJ1-3; the D gene is possibly TRBD1 (5 bases). CDR1 DFQATT and CDR2 SNEGSKA come from the germline V gene (reference sequence). Trimming took 6 bases from V and 0 from J, leaving 18 bases between them. The length of the CDR3 is 16 residues. The CDR3 here is CSARWGCRSSGNTIYF. The CDR3 region has the DNA TGCAGTGCCAGATGGGGCTGCCGGAGCTCTGGAAACACCATATATTTT.

This clonotype was picked up a small number of times. The genes are TRBV4-3 and TRBJ1-1; 8 bases are shared with TRBD1. J gave up 4 bases and V 3 bases, and 7 bases lay outside the gene matches. There are 15 residues in the CDR3. Germline CDR1 and CDR2: LGHNA and YSLEER. The CDR3 region has the DNA TGCGCCAGCAGCCAGGGAACACAGGGGGGCACTGAAGCTTTCTTT. Protein product: CASSQGTQGGTEAFF.

The genes are TRBV25-1 and TRBJ2-1; no definite D call. Germline CDR1 reads MGHDK; CDR2 reads SYGVNS. Trimming left V 4 bases short and J 7 bases short, with 8 bases between. The CDR3 sequence is 12 residues long. The CDR3 loop is CASSAGWNEQFF. CDR3 coding DNA: TGTGCCAGCAGTGCCGGGTGGAATGAGCAGTTCTTC. The full variable domain, completed using reference TRBV25-1 and TRBJ2-1, is EADIYQTPRYLVIGTGKKITLECSQTMGHDKMYWYQQDPGMELHLIHYSYGVNSTEKGDLSSESTVSRIRTEHFPLTLESARPSHTSQYLCASSAGWNEQFFGPGTRLTVL.

On this clonotype: One junction end does not reproduce the germline sequence, and a read error may be involved. The genes are TRBV29-1 and TRBJ1-1, with 10 nucleotides matching TRBD1. CDR3 size: 14 residues. Germline CDR1 and CDR2: SQVTM and ANQGSEA. The CDR3 DNA reads TGCGGCGTTGAAGATCCGGACAGGGGGATGTTTGCCTTCTTT. Its translation: CGVEDPDRGMFAFF.